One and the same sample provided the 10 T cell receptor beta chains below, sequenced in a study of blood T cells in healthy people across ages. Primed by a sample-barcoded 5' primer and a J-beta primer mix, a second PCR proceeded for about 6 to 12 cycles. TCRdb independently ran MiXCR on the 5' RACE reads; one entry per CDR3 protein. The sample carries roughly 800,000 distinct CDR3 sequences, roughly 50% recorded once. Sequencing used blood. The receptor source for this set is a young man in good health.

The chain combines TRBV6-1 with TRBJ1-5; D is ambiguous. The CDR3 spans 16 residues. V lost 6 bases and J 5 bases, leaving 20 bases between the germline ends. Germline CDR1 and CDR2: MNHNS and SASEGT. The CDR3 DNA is TGTGCCAGCAGACGAGATATTACGGCCGCAGATCAGCCCCAGCATTTT. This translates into CASRRDITAADQPQHF.

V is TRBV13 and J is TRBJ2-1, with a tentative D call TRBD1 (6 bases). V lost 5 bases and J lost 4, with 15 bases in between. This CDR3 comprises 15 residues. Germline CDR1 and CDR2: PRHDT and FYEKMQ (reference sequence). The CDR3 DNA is TGTGCCAGCAGCCAGGGGAAGGTGGGGTACAATGAGCAGTTCTTC. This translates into CASSQGKVGYNEQFF.

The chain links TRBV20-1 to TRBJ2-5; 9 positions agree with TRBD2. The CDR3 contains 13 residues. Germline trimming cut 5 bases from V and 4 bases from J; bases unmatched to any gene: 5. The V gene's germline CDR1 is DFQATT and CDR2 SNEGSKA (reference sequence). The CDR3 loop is CSASGTSPETQYF. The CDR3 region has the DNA TGCAGTGCTTCCGGGACTAGCCCAGAGACCCAGTACTTC.

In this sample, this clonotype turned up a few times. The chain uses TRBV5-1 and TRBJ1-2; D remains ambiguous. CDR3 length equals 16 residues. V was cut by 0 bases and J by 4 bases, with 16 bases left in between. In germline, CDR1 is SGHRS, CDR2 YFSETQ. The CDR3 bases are TGCGCCAGCAGCTTGGCCCGTGGACGGAACCTCTATGGCTACACCTTC. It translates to CASSLARGRNLYGYTF.

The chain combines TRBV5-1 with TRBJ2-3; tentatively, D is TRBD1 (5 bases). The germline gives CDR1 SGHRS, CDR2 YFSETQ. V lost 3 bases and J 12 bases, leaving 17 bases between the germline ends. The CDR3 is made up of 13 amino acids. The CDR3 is CASSSSQQAPQYF. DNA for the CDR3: TGCGCCAGCAGCTCGTCACAACAGGCCCCCCAGTATTTT. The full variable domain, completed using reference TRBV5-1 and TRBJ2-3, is KAGVTQTPRYLIKTRGQQVTLSCSPISGHRSVSWYQQTPGQGLQFLFEYFSETQRNKGNFPGRFSGRQFSNSRSEMNVSTLELGDSALYLCASSSSQQAPQYFGPGTRLTVL.

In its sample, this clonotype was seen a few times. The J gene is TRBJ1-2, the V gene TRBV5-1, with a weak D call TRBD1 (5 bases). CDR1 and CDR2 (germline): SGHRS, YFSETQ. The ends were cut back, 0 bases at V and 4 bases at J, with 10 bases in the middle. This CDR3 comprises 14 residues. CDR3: CASSLATDRYGYTF. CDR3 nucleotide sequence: TGCGCCAGCAGCTTGGCGACAGACCGCTATGGCTACACCTTC.

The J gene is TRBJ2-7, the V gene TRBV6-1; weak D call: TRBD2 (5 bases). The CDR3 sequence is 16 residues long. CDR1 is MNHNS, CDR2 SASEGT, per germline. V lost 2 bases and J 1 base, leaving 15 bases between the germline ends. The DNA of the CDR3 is TGTGCCAGCAGTGAACCGAAGTCAGGACTTTCCTACGAGCAGTACTTC. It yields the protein CASSEPKSGLSYEQYF.

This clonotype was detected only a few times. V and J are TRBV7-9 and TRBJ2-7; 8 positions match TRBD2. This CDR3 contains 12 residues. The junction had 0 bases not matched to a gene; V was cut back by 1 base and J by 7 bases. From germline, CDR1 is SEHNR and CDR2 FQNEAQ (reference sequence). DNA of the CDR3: TGTGCCAGCAGCTTAGAGCGGGGGGAGCAGTACTTC. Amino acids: CASSLERGEQYF.

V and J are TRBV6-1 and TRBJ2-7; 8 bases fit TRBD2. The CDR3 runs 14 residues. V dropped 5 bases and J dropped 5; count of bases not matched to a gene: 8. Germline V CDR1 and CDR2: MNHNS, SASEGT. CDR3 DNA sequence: TGTGCCAGCAGTCCGACTTCGGGGGGGCACGAGCAGTACTTC. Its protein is CASSPTSGGHEQYF.

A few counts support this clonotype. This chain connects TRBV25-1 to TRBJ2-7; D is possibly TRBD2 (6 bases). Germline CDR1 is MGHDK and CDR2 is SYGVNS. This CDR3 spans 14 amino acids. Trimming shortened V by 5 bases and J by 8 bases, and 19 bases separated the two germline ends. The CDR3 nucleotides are TGTGCCAGCAGTAGTGGGGGGTCCTACGAGCAGCAGTACTTC. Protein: CASSSGGSYEQQYF.